The 7 T cell receptor beta chains below all came from one sample that was sequenced in a study of T-cell reconstitution after alpha-beta-depleted transplantation in children. Construction of the TCRbeta library involved unique molecular identifiers. MiXCR, applied by TCRdb to the PCR reads, yields one record per CDR3 protein. Of about 460,000 distinct CDR3 sequences in the sample, 9.5% to 12% were seen once. This specimen consisted of PBMCs, mostly from graft donor cells, obtained 180 days after TCRalphabeta/CD19-depleted stem cell transplant. The receptors shown here come from a female patient aged 2-10 years who had a stem cell transplant for aplastic anemia, so the T cells may come from the graft donor.

This clonotype has just a few counts. This sequence joins TRBV11-2 and TRBJ1-1, with TRBD1 identical over 9 bases. V dropped 5 bases and J dropped 11; count of bases not matched to a gene: 18. Germline CDR1 is SGHAT and CDR2 is FQNNGV. This CDR3 region has 16 residues. The CDR3 nucleotides read TGTGCCAGCAGCGCTCCCGTGGGACAGGGCCGATTGGGGGCTTTCTTT. It encodes CASSAPVGQGRLGAFF.

V and J are TRBV20-1 and TRBJ2-3; 9 nucleotides match TRBD2. Germline assignment: CDR1 DFQATT and CDR2 SNEGSKA (reference sequence). The V and J ends lost 5 bases and 0 bases, in that order; junction bases with no gene match: 6. The CDR3 loop spans 15 amino acids. The CDR3 DNA is TGCAGTGCTTCTAGCGGGGCGGGGAGCACAGATACGCAGTATTTT. It translates to CSASSGAGSTDTQYF.

The chain carries TRBV13 and TRBJ2-1; 9 nucleotides agree with TRBD1. The CDR3 spans 18 residues. The J segment lost 0 bases and the V segment lost 0 bases, leaving 6 bases of the junction unmatched. Per the germline V gene, CDR1 is PRHDT and CDR2 is FYEKMQ (reference sequence). CDR3 in amino acids: CASSLGGTGFSSYNEQFF. DNA for the CDR3: TGTGCCAGCAGCTTAGGTGGGACAGGGTTTAGCTCCTACAATGAGCAGTTCTTC.

About this clonotype itself: The junction departs from germline at one end; a sequencing error may be responsible. The chain recombines TRBV18 with TRBJ2-7; D possibly corresponds to TRBD1 (6 bases). Germline V gene data show CDR1 as KGHSH and CDR2 as LQKENI. This CDR3 contains 12 residues. The CDR3 spells CASSPPGAGSTF. CDR3 nucleotides: TGTGCCAGCTCACCACCGGGGGCCGGTTCAACCTTC.

This clonotype has only a few counts. The V and J genes are TRBV20-1 and TRBJ2-4, with D perhaps matching TRBD1 (5 bases). CDR1 and CDR2 from the germline V gene are DFQATT and SNEGSKA (reference sequence). V gave up 7 bases and J gave up 5 bases, with 18 bases separating them. This CDR3 region has 14 residues. This CDR3 is CSVDGHLFENIQYF. CDR3 bases: TGCAGTGTGGATGGACACTTGTTCGAAAACATTCAGTACTTC.

The chain has TRBV20-1 and TRBJ1-5; TRBD1 matches at 8 bases. This CDR3 has 15 amino acids. The germline gives CDR1 DFQATT, CDR2 SNEGSKA (reference sequence). With V trimmed by 5 bases and J by 6 bases, 12 bases remained unmatched. CDR3 sequence (DNA): TGCAGTGCTTTCGTCCGAGCAGGGGGCAGTCAGCCCCAGCATTTT. This codes for CSAFVRAGGSQPQHF.

This clonotype was observed a handful of times. The J gene is TRBJ2-2, the V gene TRBV7-3; D may be TRBD2 (5 bases). Germline lookup yields CDR1 SGHTA and CDR2 FQGTGA. The CDR3 spans 16 residues. Deletions cut 5 bases from V and 0 bases from J, with 13 bases between. CDR3 bases: TGTGCCAGCAGCCCTTCCGGGAACGCGAACACCGGGGAGCTGTTTTTT. This codes for CASSPSGNANTGELFF.